This T cell receptor (beta chain) was found in a study of T cells in Graves' hyperthyroidism and ophthalmopathy (dated by TCRdb to the late 2010s). Study-wide context: Peripheral blood samples were taken at the time of initial diagnosis, prior to any treatment. The approximately 90 discovery patients were divided at random into training and test sets in a 7:3 ratio. According to the paper, TCR Vbeta CDR3 sequencing was carried out on around 140 peripheral blood samples, which came from fewer than 50 ophthalmopathy, approximately 72 hyperthyroidism and some 17 progressor patients. In addition, the study compared T-cell repertoires in thyroid tissue and in blood from about 6 Graves' hyperthyroidism patients. Following sampling, methimazole starting at 30 mg daily was given to hyperthyroidism patients, and high-dose intravenous methylprednisolone was given to ophthalmopathy patients. Prospective prediction of ophthalmopathy was tested in an independent validation cohort of fewer than 20 hyperthyroidism patients and approximately 17 patients who later progressed to ophthalmopathy. TCR V-J signatures able to tell the groups apart were searched for in a discovery cohort of 100 or so patients, of whom more than 40 had Graves' ophthalmopathy and about 55 had stable Graves' hyperthyroidism.

This clonotype has at least ten counts. Its binding antigen is unknown. The record has no base qualities; no much larger clone is one base away. A patient counted as having stable Graves' hyperthyroidism if no progression to ophthalmopathy occurred over 18 months of follow-up. Hyperthyroidism patients were newly diagnosed, with disease duration under 2 months, and aged 18 to 65 years. The study excluded patients with uncontrolled infections, other autoimmune diseases, pregnancy or lactation. Clinical symptoms, serum thyroxine and TRAb, thyroid ultrasound, and orbital computed tomography formed the basis for the diagnoses. Ficoll-Paque density gradient centrifugation was used to isolate PBMCs from 10 ml of fresh peripheral blood. Total RNA was extracted with Trizol reagent, and quality was checked on an Agilent 2100 Bioanalyzer. Including cysteine and phenylalanine, the CDR3 has 13 amino acids. Just the 39-base CDR3 DNA is kept, in frame starting at base 1. CDR1 and CDR2 are read off the germline V gene as KGHDR and SFDVKD. Trimming at the junction amounts to 8 bases on V and 0 bases on J, and the germline ends lie 9 bases apart.

TCR beta CDR3 regions were amplified from RNA transcripts. For the first round of RT-PCR on the TCR CDR3, the HTBI primer set was used together with the Qiagen OneStep RT-PCR kit. The libraries were constructed in a second round of multiplex PCR and then size-selected and purified. Paired-end sequencing of the libraries was performed with 100 bp reads on an Illumina HiSeq2000. The original pipeline was this. SOAPnuke was used to process the raw data, removing reads that contained adapters or uncalled bases, had a mean Phred below 15, or lacked an exact match to the constant primer or identifier. High-quality paired reads were merged using COPE v1.2.5, and each unique nucleotide sequence was defined as a clonotype. MiTCR v1.1 was used to align the clonotypes against IMGT TRBV, TRBD and TRBJ reference segments. Analysis was restricted to V-J combinations with a frequency above 0.0001, which covered just over 98% of repertoires. The TCS score was defined as F50 (clonal expansion) divided by E x V (chaos), with BLOSUM62-based TCRdist calculated between CDR3 peptides within each V-J. Welch's t-statistics and random forest reduced 450 to 600 V-J features to roughly 13, which were used in a naive Bayes classifier (R e1071). The similarity between thyroid and blood repertoires was quantified using the Morisita-Horn index. TCRdb reprocessed the public reads (quality trimming at Q25 with fastp, clone calling with MiXCR) and kept in-frame beta chains. Merged by CDR3 protein, the rows form single entries marked with the most common genes and DNA. It is TCRdb's table, rather than the study itself, that gives the V and J calls and clone size. This sample holds roughly 800,000 distinct CDR3 sequences; 38% were observed only once. Clones ranked in the top ten supply around 10% of the sample.

What the study reported, not specific to this receptor: Sample size was not statistically predetermined, and blinding of investigators to group allocation was not performed. Ophthalmopathy was separated from stable hyperthyroidism by a 13 V-J signature model, with roughly 88% sensitivity and roughly 81% specificity obtained in cross-validation and 80%/75% obtained in testing. Blood samples also contained most of the expanded thyroid clonotypes (frequency above 0.001), which suggests that blood repertoires may reflect thyroid immune responses. In validation, the model predicted progression to ophthalmopathy with 60% to 71% sensitivity and less than 80% specificity, a median of 6.5 months before onset.

This receptor was taken from a man between 18 and 35 years old with Graves' hyperthyroidism. Sequenced: blood. This sequence uses TRBV24-1 and TRBJ1-1, with the identity of the D gene unclear. The DNA sequence is TGTGCCACCACTGGGAGCGTGAACACTGAAGCTTTCTTT. Translated, it gives CATTGSVNTEAFF.